A single T cell receptor (beta chain) is shown here with its context. No antigen is known for it. This record belongs to a study of cytomegalovirus exposure and HLA in healthy donors. Study-level findings and limits: Links to common viral pathogens appeared, in a later analysis, for several of the most significant clusters. For most TCR beta V segments, an earlier analysis put the productive rate at about 90% or about 30% of the time. Later analysis found that TCR beta chains associated with HLA were more clonally expanded than other, equally common chains.

PCR was performed using 60 Vbeta and 13 Jbeta primers. Sequenced by immunoSEQ multiplex PCR; TCRdb stores in-frame clones only, minus some. This sample has 150,000 to 180,000 clones, with 74% found just once. There are 13 residues in the CDR3. Germline loops: CDR1 MNHEY, CDR2 SVGAGI. Between the trimmed V and J ends, which lost 8 bases and 1 base, there was a span of 11 bases. The sequenced sample consisted of PBMCs. The receptor comes from a man aged 25-45 years in good health and CMV-seronegative. This chain connects TRBV6-5 to TRBJ1-1, with D perhaps TRBD1 (5 bases). The CDR3 nucleotides are TGTGCCAGCTCTACAGGACCGAACACTGAAGCTTTCTTT. Protein: CASSTGPNTEAFF.